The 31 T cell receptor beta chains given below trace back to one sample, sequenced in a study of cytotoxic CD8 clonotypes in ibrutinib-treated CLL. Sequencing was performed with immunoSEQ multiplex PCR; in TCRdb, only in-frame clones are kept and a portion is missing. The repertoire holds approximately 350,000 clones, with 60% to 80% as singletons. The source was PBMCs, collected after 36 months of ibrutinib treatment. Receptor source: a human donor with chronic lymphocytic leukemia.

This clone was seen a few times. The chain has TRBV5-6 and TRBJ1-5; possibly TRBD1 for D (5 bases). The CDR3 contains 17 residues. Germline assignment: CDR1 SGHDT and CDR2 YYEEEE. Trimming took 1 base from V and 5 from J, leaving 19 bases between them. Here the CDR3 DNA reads TGTGCCAGCAGCTTGTACGCAGGGCCCGATTGGGATCAGCCCCAGCATTTT. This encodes CASSLYAGPDWDQPQHF.

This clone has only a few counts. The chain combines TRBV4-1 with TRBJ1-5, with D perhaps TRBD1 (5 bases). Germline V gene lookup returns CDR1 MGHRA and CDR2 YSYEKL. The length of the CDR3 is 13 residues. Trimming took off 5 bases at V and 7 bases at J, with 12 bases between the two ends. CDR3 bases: TGCGCCAGCAGCGGGGGGTACAGCCAGCCCCAGCATTTT. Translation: CASSGGYSQPQHF.

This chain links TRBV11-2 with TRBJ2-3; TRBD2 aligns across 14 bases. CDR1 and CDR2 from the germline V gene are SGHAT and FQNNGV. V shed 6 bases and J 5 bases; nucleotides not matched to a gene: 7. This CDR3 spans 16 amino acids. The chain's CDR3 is CASRRLAGGPGDTQYF. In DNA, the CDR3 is TGTGCCAGCAGACGACTAGCGGGAGGGCCGGGAGATACGCAGTATTTT.

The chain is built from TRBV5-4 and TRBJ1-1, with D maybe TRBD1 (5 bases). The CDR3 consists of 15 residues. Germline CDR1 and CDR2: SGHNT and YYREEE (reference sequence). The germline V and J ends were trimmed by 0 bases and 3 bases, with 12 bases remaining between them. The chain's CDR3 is CASSLEVLRDTEAFF. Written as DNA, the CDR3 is TGTGCCAGCAGCTTGGAGGTTCTCAGGGACACTGAAGCTTTCTTT.

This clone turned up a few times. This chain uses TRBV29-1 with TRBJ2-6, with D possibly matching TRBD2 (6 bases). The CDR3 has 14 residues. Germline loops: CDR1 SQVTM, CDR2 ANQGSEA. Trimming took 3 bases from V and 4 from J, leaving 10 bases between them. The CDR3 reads CSVEAGGGANVLTF. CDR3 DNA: TGCAGCGTTGAGGCCGGGGGAGGGGCCAACGTCCTGACTTTC.

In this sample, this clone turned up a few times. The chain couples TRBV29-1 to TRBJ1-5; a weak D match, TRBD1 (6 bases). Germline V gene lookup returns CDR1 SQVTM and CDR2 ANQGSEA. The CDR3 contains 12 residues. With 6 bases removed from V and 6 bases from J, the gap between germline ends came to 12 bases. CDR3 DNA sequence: TGCAGCGTAAAAGACAGGAGTCAGCCCCAGCATTTT. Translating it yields CSVKDRSQPQHF.

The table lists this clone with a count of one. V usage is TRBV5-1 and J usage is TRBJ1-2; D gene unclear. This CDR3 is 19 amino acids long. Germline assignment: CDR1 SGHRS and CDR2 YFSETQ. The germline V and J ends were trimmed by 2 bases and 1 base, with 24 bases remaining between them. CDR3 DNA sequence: TGCGCCAGCAGCTTCGATCCGGGAGGCATGCGCCCCGTTAACTATGGCTACACCTTC. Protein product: CASSFDPGGMRPVNYGYTF.

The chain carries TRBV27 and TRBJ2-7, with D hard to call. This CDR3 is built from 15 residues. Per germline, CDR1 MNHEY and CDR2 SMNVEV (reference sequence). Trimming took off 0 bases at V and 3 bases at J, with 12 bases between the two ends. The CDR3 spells CASSLSIVSLYEQYF. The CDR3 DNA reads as TGTGCCAGCAGTTTATCGATAGTCAGCCTCTACGAGCAGTACTTC.

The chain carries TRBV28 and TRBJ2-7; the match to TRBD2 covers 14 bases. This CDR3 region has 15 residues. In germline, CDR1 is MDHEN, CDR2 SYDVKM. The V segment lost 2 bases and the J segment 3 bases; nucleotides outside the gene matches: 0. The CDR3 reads CASSLGLAGGYEQYF. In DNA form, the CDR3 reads TGTGCCAGCAGTTTAGGACTAGCGGGAGGCTACGAGCAGTACTTC.

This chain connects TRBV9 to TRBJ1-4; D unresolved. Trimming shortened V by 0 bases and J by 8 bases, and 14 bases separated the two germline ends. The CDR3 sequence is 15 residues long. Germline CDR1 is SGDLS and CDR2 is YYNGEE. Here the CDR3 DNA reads TGTGCCAGCAGCGTAGGTATAACAGTTGACGAAAAACTGTTTTTT. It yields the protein CASSVGITVDEKLFF.

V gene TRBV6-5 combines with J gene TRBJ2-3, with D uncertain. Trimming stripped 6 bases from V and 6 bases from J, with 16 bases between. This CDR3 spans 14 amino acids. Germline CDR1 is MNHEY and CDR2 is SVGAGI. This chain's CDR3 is CASSPRPPSDTQYF. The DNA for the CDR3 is TGTGCCAGCAGCCCGAGACCCCCGAGCGATACGCAGTATTTT.

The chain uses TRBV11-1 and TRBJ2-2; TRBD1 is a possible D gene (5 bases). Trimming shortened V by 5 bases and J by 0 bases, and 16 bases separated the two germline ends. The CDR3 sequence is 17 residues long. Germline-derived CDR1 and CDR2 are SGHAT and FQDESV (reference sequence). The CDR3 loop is CASSLRATAANTGELFF. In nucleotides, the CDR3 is TGTGCCAGCAGCCTTAGAGCGACAGCCGCGAACACCGGGGAGCTGTTTTTT. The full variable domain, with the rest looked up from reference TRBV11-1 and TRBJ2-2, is EAEVAQSPRYKITEKSQAVAFWCDPISGHATLYWYRQILGQGPELLVQFQDESVVDDSQLPKDRFSAERLKGVDSTLKIQPAELGDSAMYLCASSLRATAANTGELFFGEGSRLTVL.

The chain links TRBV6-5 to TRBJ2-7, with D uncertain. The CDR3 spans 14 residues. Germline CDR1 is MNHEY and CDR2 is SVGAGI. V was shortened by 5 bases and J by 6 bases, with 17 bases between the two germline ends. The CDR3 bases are TGTGCCAGCAGTGTCGAGGAAGAACGCTCCGAGCAGTACTTC. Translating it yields CASSVEEERSEQYF.

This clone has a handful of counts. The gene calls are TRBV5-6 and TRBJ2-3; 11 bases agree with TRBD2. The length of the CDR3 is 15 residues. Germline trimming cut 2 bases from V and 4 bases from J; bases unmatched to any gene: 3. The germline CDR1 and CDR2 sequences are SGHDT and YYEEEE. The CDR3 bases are TGTGCCAGCAGCTTTAGCGGGGGGGTATCAGATACGCAGTATTTT. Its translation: CASSFSGGVSDTQYF.

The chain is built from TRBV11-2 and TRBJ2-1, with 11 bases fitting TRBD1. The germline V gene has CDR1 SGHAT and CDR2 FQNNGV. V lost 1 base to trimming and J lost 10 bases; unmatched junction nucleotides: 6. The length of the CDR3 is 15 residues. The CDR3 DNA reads TGTGCCAGCAGCTTAGGGACAGGGGGCCTGTACGAGCAGTTCTTC. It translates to CASSLGTGGLYEQFF.

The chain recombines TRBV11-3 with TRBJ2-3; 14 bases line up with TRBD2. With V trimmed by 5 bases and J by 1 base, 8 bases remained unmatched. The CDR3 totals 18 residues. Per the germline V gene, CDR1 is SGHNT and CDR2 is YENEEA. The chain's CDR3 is CASSKRGLAGGGTDTQYF. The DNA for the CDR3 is TGTGCCAGCAGCAAGAGAGGACTAGCGGGAGGCGGCACAGATACGCAGTATTTT.

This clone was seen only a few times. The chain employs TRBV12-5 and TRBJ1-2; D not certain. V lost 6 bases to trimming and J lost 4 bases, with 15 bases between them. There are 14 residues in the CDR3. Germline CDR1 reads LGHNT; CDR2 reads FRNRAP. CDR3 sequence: CASGTDSWGYGYTF. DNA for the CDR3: TGTGCTAGTGGAACGGACTCGTGGGGCTATGGCTACACCTTC.

The DNA for the CDR3 is TGTGCCAGCAGCGCCCGGGGTTACACCGGGGAGCTGTTTTTT. Translated, it gives CASSARGYTGELFF. The V and J genes are TRBV9 and TRBJ2-2, with D tentatively TRBD2 (5 bases). The CDR3 totals 14 residues. CDR1 and CDR2 from the germline V gene are SGDLS and YYNGEE. Trimming left V 3 bases short and J 3 bases short, with 9 bases between.

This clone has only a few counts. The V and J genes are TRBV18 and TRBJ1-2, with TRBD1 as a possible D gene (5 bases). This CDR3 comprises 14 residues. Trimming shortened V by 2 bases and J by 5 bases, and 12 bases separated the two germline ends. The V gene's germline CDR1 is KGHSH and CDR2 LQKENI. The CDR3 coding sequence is TGTGCCAGCTCACCAAACGAGGGACGGTATGGCTACACCTTC. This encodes CASSPNEGRYGYTF.

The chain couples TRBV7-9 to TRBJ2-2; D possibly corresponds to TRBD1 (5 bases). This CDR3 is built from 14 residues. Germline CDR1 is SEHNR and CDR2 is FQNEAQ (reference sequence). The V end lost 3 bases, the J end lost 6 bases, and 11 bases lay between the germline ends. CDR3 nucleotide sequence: TGTGCCAGCAGCTTTTCAGGGAAGGCCGGGGAGCTGTTTTTT. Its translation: CASSFSGKAGELFF.

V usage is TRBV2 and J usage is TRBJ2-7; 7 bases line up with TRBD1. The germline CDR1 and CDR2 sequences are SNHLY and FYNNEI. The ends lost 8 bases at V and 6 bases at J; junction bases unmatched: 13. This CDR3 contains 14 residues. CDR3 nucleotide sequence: TGTGCCAGCGGGAATGAGGCCAGGGGGTCCGAGCAGTACTTC. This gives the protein CASGNEARGSEQYF.

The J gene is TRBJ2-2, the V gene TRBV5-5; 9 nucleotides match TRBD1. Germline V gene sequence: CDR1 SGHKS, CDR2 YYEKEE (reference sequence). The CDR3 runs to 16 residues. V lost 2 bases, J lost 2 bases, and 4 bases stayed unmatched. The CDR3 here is CASSFGQGINTGELFF. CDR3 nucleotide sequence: TGTGCCAGCAGCTTCGGACAGGGGATCAACACCGGGGAGCTGTTTTTT.

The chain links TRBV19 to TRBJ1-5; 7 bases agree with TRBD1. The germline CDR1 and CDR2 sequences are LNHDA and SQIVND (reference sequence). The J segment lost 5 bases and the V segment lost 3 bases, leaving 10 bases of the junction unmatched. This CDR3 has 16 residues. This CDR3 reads CASSIMGGGGYQPQHF. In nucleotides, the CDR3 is TGTGCCAGTAGTATCATGGGTGGAGGGGGCTATCAGCCCCAGCATTTT.

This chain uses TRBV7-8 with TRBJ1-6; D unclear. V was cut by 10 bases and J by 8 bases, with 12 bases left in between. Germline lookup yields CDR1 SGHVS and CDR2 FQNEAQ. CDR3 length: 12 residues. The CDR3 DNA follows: TGTGCCACAGCCCCGAGTGATTCACCCCTCCACTTT. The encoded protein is CATAPSDSPLHF.

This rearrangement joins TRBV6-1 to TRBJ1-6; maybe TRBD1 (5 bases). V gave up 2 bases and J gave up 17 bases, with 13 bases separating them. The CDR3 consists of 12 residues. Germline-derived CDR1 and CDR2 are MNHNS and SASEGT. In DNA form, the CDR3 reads TGTGCCAGCAGTGAATGGGGAAGACAGATCCACTTT. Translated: CASSEWGRQIHF.

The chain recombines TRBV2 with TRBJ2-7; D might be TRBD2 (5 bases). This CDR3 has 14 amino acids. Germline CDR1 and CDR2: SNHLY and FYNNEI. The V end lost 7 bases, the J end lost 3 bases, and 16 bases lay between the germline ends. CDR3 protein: CASTEGRQHYEQYF. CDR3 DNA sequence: TGTGCCAGCACCGAAGGGAGACAACACTACGAGCAGTACTTC.

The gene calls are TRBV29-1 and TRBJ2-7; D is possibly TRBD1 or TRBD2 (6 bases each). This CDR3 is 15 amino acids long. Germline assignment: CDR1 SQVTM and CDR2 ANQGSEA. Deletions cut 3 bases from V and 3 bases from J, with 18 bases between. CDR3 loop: CSVETAGGTSYEQYF. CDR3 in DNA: TGCAGCGTTGAGACTGCTGGGGGGACAAGCTACGAGCAGTACTTC.

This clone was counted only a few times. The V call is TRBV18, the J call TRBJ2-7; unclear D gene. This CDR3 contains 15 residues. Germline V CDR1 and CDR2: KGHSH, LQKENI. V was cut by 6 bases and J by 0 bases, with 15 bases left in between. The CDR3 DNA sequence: TGTGCCAGCTCCCCTTCGGGCAGTTTCTCCTACGAGCAGTACTTC. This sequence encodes CASSPSGSFSYEQYF.

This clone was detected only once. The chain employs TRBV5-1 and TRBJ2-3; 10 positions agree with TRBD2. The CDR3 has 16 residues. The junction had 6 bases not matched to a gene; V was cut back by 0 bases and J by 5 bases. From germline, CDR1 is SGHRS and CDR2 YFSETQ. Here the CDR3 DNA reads TGCGCCAGCAGCTTGGAGCTAGCGGGAGCCGGAGATACGCAGTATTTT. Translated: CASSLELAGAGDTQYF.

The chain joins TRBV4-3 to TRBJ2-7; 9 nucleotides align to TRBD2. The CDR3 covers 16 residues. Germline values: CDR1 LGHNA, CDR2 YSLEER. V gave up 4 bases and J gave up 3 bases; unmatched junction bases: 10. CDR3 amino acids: CASSPGGVAGVYEQYF. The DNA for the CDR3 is TGCGCCAGCAGCCCGGGAGGAGTAGCGGGAGTCTACGAGCAGTACTTC.

CDR3 loop: CASSLQGGTSGRAAQFF. The CDR3 nucleotides are TGTGCCAGCAGTTTACAGGGAGGGACTAGCGGGAGGGCTGCGCAGTTCTTC. The chain combines TRBV28 with TRBJ2-1; 16 bases fit TRBD2. Germline V gene sequence: CDR1 MDHEN, CDR2 SYDVKM. The CDR3 length is 17 residues. V shed 2 bases and J 12 bases; nucleotides not matched to a gene: 10.